This T cell receptor (beta chain) was observed in a study of T cell changes during pregnancy in multiple sclerosis. Sequencing was performed with immunoSEQ multiplex PCR; in TCRdb, only in-frame clones are kept and a portion is missing. In the table there are about 83,000 clones, around 93% of which are singletons. CDR1 is SEHNR and CDR2 is FQNEAQ in the germline V gene (reference sequence). Germline trimming cut 3 bases from V and 3 bases from J; bases unmatched to any gene: 6. The CDR3 runs 16 residues. The clonotype was recovered from a female donor in good health, serving as a control in a pregnancy study. Some clones in this sample may be carry-over from other donors' samples. Sequencing was performed on PBMCs, taken in the first trimester of pregnancy. The chain joins TRBV7-9 to TRBJ1-4; 8 positions match TRBD1. CDR3 bases: TGTGCCAGCAGCTTGGCCACAGGGGGGGCTAATGAAAAACTGTTTTTT. Protein sequence: CASSLATGGANEKLFF.